A single T cell receptor beta chain is shown here with its context. Its antigen is not known. V dropped 1 base and J dropped 0 bases, with 7 bases sitting between them. Germline V gene data show CDR1 as SGHTA and CDR2 as FQGNSA. The CDR3 covers 15 residues. These data originate in a study of T cells in localized non-small cell lung cancer. Findings and caveats of the study: It remains possible that heterogeneity exists, since only one tumor region was sequenced. In adjacent lung, a median roughly 56 of the top 100 tumor clones were found. Uninvolved adjacent lung had more T cell clonality than any other tissue, topping tumor. Longer overall survival accompanied higher blood T cell density.

Using immunoSEQ multiplex PCR, the repertoire was profiled, and TCRdb retains in-frame clones only, with some absent. Among 72,000 or so clones listed, roughly nine tenths were seen once. The chain has TRBV7-2 and TRBJ2-1, with D unresolved. The starting material was peripheral blood, obtained before any cancer treatment. The TCR was taken from a male donor at least 60 years old with stage III squamous cell lung carcinoma. CDR3: CASSLVSSSYNEQFF. CDR3 DNA sequence: TGTGCCAGCAGCTTAGTAAGCTCCTCCTACAATGAGCAGTTCTTC. Variable domain in full (rest from reference TRBV7-2 and TRBJ2-1): GAGVSQSPSNKVTEKGKDVELRCDPISGHTALYWYRQSLGQGLEFLIYFQGNSAPDKSGLPSDRFSAERTGGSVSTLTIQRTQQEDSAVYLCASSLVSSSYNEQFFGPGTRLTVL.